The source of this T cell receptor (beta chain) is a study of control samples from healthy donors and cancer patients. Losses at the gene ends were 4 bases for V and 7 bases for J; bases not matched to a gene: 7. This CDR3 spans 16 amino acids. Looked up from germline, CDR1 is MNHEY and CDR2 is SVGAGI. Sequenced by immunoSEQ multiplex PCR; TCRdb stores in-frame clones only, minus some. The table lists about 120,000 clones, 85% to 90% of them singletons. Only a few counts were recorded for this clone. This TCR came from a woman aged 45 to 65 with colorectal cancer. The chain recombines TRBV6-5 with TRBJ2-1; TRBD2 matches 13 bases. The specimen sequenced was PBMCs. CDR3 sequence (DNA): TGTGCCAGCAGTTTCCCGGCGACTAGCGGGGGGAATGAGCAGTTCTTC. Residues: CASSFPATSGGNEQFF.